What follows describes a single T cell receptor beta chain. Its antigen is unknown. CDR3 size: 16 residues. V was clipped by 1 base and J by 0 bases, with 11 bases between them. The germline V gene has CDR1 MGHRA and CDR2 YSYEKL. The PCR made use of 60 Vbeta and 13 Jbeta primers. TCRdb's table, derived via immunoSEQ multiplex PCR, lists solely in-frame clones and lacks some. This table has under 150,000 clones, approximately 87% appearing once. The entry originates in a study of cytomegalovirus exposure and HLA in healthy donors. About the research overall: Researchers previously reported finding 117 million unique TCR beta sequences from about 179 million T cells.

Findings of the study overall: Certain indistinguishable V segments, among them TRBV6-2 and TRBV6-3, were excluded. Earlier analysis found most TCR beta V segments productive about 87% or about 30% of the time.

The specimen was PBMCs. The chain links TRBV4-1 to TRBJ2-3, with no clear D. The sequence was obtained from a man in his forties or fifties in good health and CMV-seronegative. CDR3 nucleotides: TGCGCCAGCAGCCAAGCTCTAACCTCTAGCACAGATACGCAGTATTTT. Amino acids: CASSQALTSSTDTQYF.